This TCR beta chain was obtained from a study of vaccination and CD4 T cells after COVID-19. Study summary: Overlapping spike peptides of SARS-CoV-2, HCoV-NL63, HCoV-OC43 and HCoV-229E stimulated the cells.

An Oncomine TCR Beta short-read assay was used to sequence the DNA from cultured CD4+ T cells. Genomic DNA was isolated from cultured CD4+ T cells. TCRdb re-called the PCR reads through MiXCR, storing one row per CDR3 protein. The table lists over 9,000 distinct CDR3 sequences, roughly a third of them singletons, with around 21% in the top ten. Documented treatment: approximately nine-day PBMC culture with coronavirus spike peptide pools or control peptides (ViraFEST assay). Before the COVID-19 pandemic (2011-2018), CD4+ T cells were obtained from the unexposed donor. TCRs were sequenced by ViraFEST after antigen-specific T cells had been expanded with peptide pools. Peptide pools at about 9 ug/ml stimulated two million PBMCs per well with approximately 9.1 IU/ml IL-2. Probing of unexposed-donor CD4+ T cells with SARS-CoV-2 S/N and four cold-coronavirus spikes was done, cells permitting. This clonotype has a handful of counts. Its antigen is not identified.

Sequencing used CD4+ T cells from blood, cultured in vitro. This TCR was sampled from a human donor in good health.

The CDR3 DNA reads as TGCGGAGGGACAGGGGGATACTACGAGCAGTACTTC. This codes for CGGTGGYYEQYF. V gene TRBV20-1 combines with J gene TRBJ2-7; 11 bases fit TRBD1. Germline V lookup: CDR1 DFQATT, CDR2 SNEGSKA (reference sequence). This CDR3 contains 12 residues.